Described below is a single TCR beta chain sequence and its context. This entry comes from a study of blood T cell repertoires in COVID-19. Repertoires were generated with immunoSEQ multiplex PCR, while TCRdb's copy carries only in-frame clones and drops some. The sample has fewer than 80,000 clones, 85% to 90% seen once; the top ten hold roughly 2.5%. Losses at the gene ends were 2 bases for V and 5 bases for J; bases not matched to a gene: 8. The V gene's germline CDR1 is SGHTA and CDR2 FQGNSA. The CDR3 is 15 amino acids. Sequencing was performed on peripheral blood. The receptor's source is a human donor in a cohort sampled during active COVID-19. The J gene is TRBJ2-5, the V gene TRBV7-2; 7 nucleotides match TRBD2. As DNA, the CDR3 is TGTGCCAGCAGCTTAACTAGCGATCTACCCGAGACCCAGTACTTC. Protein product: CASSLTSDLPETQYF.